This T cell receptor (beta chain) comes out of a study of blood T cell repertoires in COVID-19. Study in general: The cDNA or gDNA used as material had been derived from T cells, B-cell-depleted T cells, or PBMCs.

Patients from Seattle were sampled longitudinally, starting during active infection. CDR1 is LGHNA, CDR2 YSLEER, per germline. The CDR3 length is 15 residues. Between the trimmed V and J ends, which lost 0 bases and 5 bases, there was a span of 14 bases. Produced via immunoSEQ multiplex PCR; TCRdb's table is partial and in-frame only. The table includes approximately 140,000 clones, 85% to 90% detected once. The chain joins TRBV4-3 to TRBJ2-7; tentatively, D is TRBD1 (5 bases). The sequence came from a young man with COVID-19, enrolled during active disease. The sample was peripheral blood. In DNA, the CDR3 is TGCGCCAGCAGCCAAGATCCAGCAGGGTCTAACGAGCAGTACTTC. Translated, it gives CASSQDPAGSNEQYF.